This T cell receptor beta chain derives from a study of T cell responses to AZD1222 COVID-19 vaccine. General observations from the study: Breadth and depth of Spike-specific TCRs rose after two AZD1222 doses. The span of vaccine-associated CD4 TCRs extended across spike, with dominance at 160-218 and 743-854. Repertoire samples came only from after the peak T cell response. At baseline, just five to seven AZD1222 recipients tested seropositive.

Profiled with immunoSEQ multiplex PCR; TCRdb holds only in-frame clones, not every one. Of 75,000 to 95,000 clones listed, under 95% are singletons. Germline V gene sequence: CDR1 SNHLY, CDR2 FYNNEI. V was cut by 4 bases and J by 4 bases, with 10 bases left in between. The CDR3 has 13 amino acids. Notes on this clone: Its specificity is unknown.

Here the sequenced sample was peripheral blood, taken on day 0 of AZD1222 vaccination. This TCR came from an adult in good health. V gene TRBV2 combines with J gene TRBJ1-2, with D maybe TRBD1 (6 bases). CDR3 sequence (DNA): TGTGCCAGCAGTGTTCCGGGGGCCTATGGCTACACCTTC. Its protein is CASSVPGAYGYTF.